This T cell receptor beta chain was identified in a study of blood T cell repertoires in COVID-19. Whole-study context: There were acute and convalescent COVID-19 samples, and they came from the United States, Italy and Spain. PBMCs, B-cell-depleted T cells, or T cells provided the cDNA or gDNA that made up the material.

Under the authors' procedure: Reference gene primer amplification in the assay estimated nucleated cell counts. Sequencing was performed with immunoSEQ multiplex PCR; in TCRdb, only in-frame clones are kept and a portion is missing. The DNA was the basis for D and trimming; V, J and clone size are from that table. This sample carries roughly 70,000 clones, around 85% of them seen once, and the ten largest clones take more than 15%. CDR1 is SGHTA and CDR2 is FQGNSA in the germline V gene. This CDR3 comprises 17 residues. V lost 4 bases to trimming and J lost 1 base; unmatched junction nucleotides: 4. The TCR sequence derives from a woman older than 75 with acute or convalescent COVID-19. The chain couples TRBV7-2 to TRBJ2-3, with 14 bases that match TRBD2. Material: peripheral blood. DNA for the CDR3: TGTGCCAGCAGCTCCCAGGGACTAGCGGGAGGCACAGATACGCAGTATTTT. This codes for CASSSQGLAGGTDTQYF. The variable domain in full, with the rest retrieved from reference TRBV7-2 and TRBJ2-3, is GAGVSQSPSNKVTEKGKDVELRCDPISGHTALYWYRQSLGQGLEFLIYFQGNSAPDKSGLPSDRFSAERTGGSVSTLTIQRTQQEDSAVYLCASSSQGLAGGTDTQYFGPGTRLTVL.